This T cell receptor beta chain was recorded in a study of cytomegalovirus exposure and HLA in healthy donors. Study observations and caveats: A later examination showed that TCR association rates differed by HLA locus, with DRB1 most and HLA-C fewest.

The PCR employed 60 Vbeta primers together with 13 Jbeta primers. This table comes from immunoSEQ multiplex PCR, and its TCRdb copy is limited to in-frame clones, with some not included. The sample includes roughly 100,000 clones, about 79% of them seen just once. The V gene's germline CDR1 is MNHEY and CDR2 SMNVEV (reference sequence). V lost 4 bases and J lost 5; bases outside the gene matches: 5. The CDR3 is made up of 14 amino acids. A word on this clone: Antigen unknown.

The receptor was isolated from a man aged 60-69 years in good health and CMV-seropositive. The chain uses TRBV27 and TRBJ2-1; 7 bases match TRBD2. Material: PBMCs. CDR3 sequence: CASSWGGVDNEQFF. The CDR3 region has the DNA TGTGCCAGCAGTTGGGGGGGGGTGGACAATGAGCAGTTCTTC.